The sequence of this T cell receptor beta chain was determined in a study of blood T cell repertoires in COVID-19. Study as a whole: The study drew acute and convalescent COVID-19 samples from the United States, Italy and Spain. The analysed material was cDNA or gDNA that came from T cells, B-cell-depleted T cells, or PBMCs.

Germline lookup yields CDR1 LGHDT and CDR2 YNNKEL (reference sequence). The length of the CDR3 is 16 residues. V lost 2 bases, J lost 4 bases, and 15 bases lay in between. Original methodology: For nucleated cells, counts were estimated from reference gene primer amplification. Assay: immunoSEQ multiplex PCR; the TCRdb copy retains only in-frame clones and omits some. V and J calls and clone size are those listed in that table; D and trimming were worked out from the DNA. Of 250,000 or so clones listed, approximately 83% are singletons. The rearrangement uses TRBV3-1 (or the pseudogene TRBV3-2) and TRBJ1-3; a possible D gene is TRBD1 (5 bases). Sample: peripheral blood. The TCR originated in a man older than 75 with acute or convalescent COVID-19. CDR3 loop: CASSQFVGTPGNTIYF. The DNA for the CDR3 is TGTGCCAGCAGCCAATTCGTTGGGACTCCGGGAAACACCATATATTTT.